A single sample gave rise to the 2 T cell receptor beta chains below, sequenced in a study of beta chain features in type 1 diabetes. Study observations and caveats: TCRB CDR3s were moderately but significantly shorter in Type 1 diabetes patients in all four CD4+ subsets.

Their specific antigens are unknown. As every portion of the isolated RNA was reverse transcribed, the sequencing read expressed TCRB transcripts. Sequencing used immunoSEQ multiplex PCR; TCRdb keeps in-frame clones, though not all of them. The sample includes 280,000 or so clones, over 12% seen only once; the top ten take less than 0.02%. The sequenced material came from naive CD4+ T cells from blood. Receptors originate from a man younger than 35 with type 1 diabetes.

This clone has just a few counts. The rearrangement joins TRBV7-9 to TRBJ2-6; tentative D call: TRBD2 (6 bases). The germline V and J ends were trimmed by 0 bases and 16 bases, with 7 bases remaining between them. The CDR3 has 11 amino acids. The germline gives CDR1 SEHNR, CDR2 FQNEAQ (reference sequence). The CDR3 region has the DNA TGTGCCAGCAGCTTAGCAGGAGGGCTGACTTTC. Translation: CASSLAGGLTF. Filled out from reference TRBV7-9 and TRBJ2-6, the complete variable domain reads DTGVSQNPRHKITKRGQNVTFRCDPISEHNRLYWYRQTLGQGPEFLTYFQNEAQLEKSRLLSDRFSAERPKGSFSTLEIQRTEQGDSAMYLCASSLAGGLTFGAGSRLTVL.

This clone was picked up a small number of times. This chain links TRBV29-1 with TRBJ1-5, with 11 bases matching TRBD1. The CDR3 is 14 amino acids. The trim removed 6 bases at V and 5 bases at J, leaving 6 bases unmatched. The germline V gene encodes CDR1 SQVTM and CDR2 ANQGSEA. The CDR3 DNA is TGCAGCGTCGGTGGACAGGGGGCCCATCAGCCCCAGCATTTT. Translation: CSVGGQGAHQPQHF.